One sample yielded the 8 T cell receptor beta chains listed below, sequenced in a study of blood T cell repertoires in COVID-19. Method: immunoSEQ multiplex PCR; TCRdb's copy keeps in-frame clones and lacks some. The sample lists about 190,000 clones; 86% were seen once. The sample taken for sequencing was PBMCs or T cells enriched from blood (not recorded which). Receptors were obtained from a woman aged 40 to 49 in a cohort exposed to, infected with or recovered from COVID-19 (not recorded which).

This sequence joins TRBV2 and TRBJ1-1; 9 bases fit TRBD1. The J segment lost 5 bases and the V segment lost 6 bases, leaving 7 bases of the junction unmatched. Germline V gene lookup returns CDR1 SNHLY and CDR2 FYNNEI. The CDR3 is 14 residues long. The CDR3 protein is CASRGTGGGTEAFF. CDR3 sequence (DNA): TGTGCCAGCAGGGGTACAGGGGGCGGAACTGAAGCTTTCTTT.

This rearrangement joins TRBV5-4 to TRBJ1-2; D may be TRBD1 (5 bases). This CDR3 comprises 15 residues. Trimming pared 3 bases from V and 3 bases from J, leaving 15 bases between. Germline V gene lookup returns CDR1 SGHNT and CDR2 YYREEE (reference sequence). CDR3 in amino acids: CASSSEIGTDYGYTF. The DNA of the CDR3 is TGTGCCAGCAGCTCAGAGATAGGGACTGACTATGGCTACACCTTC.

This chain's CDR3 is CASSPEGSGNTIYF. The CDR3 DNA sequence: TGTGCCAGCTCACCTGAGGGAAGCGGAAACACCATATATTTT. The chain couples TRBV18 to TRBJ1-3; D is unresolved. The CDR3 runs 14 residues. In germline, CDR1 is KGHSH, CDR2 LQKENI. Trimming cost V 3 bases and J 4 bases, with 10 bases left between them.

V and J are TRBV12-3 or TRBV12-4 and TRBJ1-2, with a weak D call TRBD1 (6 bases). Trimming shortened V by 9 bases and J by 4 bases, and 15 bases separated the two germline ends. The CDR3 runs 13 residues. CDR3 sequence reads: CASGAGGAYGYTF. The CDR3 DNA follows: TGTGCCAGTGGGGCGGGGGGCGCCTATGGCTACACCTTC.

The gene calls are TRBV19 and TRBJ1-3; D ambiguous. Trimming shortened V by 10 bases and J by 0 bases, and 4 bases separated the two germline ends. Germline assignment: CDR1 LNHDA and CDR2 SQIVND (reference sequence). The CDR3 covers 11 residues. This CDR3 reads CATGSGNTIYF. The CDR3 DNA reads TGTGCCACAGGCTCTGGAAACACCATATATTTT.

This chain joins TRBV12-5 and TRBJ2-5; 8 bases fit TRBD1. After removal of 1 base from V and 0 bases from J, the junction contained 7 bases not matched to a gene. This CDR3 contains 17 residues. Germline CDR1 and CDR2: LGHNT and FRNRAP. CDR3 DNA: TGTGCTAGTGGTTTGGCAGGACAGGGCGCTAACCAAGAGACCCAGTACTTC. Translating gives CASGLAGQGANQETQYF.

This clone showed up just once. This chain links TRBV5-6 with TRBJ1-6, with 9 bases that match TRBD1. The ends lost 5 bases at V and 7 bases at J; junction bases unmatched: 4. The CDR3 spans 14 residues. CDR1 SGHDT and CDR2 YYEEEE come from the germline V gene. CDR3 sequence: CASRFGQGNSPLHF. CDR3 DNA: TGTGCCAGCAGGTTTGGACAGGGGAATTCACCCCTCCACTTT.

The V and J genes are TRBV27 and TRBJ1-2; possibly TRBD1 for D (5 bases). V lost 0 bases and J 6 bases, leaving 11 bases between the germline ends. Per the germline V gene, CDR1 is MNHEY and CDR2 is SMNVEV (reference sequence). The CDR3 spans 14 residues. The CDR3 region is CASSLSGQLHGYTF. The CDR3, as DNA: TGTGCCAGCAGTTTATCTGGACAACTCCATGGCTACACCTTC.